Here is one T cell receptor beta chain with its context. This record comes from a study of graft-versus-host responses after intestinal transplantation. The CDR3 extends over 15 amino acids. V shed 4 bases and J shed 6 bases, with 15 bases lying between them. From germline, CDR1 is MGHRA and CDR2 YSYEKL. TCRdb's copy holds only in-frame clones and misses some; the assay was immunoSEQ multiplex PCR. Of about 25,000 clones detected, over 85% appear once; the ten largest clones hold around 0.5%. The sequence came from a human patient who received an intestinal transplant, so some T cells may come from the graft donor. The chain employs TRBV4-1 and TRBJ2-2, with D tentatively TRBD1 (5 bases). The source was PBMCs, collected 18 days after transplant. The CDR3 DNA sequence: TGCGCCAGCAGCCGTTTAATCAGGGTCCCCGGGGAGCTGTTTTTT. Its protein is CASSRLIRVPGELFF.